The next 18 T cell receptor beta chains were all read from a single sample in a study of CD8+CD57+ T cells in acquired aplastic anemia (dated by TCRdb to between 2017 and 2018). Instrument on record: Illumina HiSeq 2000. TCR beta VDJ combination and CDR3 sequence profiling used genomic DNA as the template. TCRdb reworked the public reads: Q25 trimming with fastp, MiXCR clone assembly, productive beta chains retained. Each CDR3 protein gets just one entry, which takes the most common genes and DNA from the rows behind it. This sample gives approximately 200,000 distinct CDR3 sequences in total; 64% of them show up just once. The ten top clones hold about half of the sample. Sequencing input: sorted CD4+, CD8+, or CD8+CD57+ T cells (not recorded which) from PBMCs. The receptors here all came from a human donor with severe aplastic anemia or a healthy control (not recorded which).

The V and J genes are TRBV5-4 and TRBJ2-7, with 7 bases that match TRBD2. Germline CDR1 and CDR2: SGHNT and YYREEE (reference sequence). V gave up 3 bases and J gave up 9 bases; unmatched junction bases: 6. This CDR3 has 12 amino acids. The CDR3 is CASSYGTTRQYF. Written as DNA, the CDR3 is TGTGCCAGCAGCTATGGGACTACTAGGCAGTACTTC.

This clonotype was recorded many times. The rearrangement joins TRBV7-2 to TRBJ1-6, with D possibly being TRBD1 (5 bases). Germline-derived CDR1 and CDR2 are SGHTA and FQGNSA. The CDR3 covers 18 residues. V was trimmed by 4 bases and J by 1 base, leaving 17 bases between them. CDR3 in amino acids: CASSWGLWILSYNSPLHF. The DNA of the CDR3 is TGTGCCAGCAGCTGGGGACTTTGGATTTTGTCCTATAATTCACCCCTCCACTTT.

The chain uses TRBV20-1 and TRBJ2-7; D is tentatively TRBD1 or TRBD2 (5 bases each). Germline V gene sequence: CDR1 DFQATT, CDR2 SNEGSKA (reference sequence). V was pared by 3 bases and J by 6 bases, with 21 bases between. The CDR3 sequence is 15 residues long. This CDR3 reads CSASGDGKRSGEQYF. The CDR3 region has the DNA TGCAGTGCTAGCGGGGACGGGAAAAGGTCTGGCGAGCAGTACTTC.

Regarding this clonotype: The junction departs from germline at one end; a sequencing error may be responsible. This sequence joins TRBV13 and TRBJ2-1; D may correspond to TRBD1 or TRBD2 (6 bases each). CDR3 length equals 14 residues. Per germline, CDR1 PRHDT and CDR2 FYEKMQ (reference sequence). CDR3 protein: CASSAYREAHEQFF. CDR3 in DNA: TGCGCCAGCAGCGCGTACAGGGAGGCGCATGAGCAGTTCTTC.

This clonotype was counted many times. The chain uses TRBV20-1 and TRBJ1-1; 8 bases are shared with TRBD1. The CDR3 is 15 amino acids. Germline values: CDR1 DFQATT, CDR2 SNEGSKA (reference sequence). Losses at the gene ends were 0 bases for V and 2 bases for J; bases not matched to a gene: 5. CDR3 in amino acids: CSARDPGQGNTEAFF. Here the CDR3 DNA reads TGCAGTGCTAGAGATCCTGGACAGGGAAACACTGAAGCTTTCTTT.

For the CDR3, the DNA is TGCGCCAGCAGCTTGGTAGGGTCCGGGCCGAACTACGAGCAGTACTTC. This gives the protein CASSLVGSGPNYEQYF. The chain couples TRBV5-1 to TRBJ2-7; D uncertain. The CDR3 is made up of 16 amino acids. With 0 bases removed from V and 3 bases from J, the gap between germline ends came to 16 bases. Germline V gene lookup returns CDR1 SGHRS and CDR2 YFSETQ.

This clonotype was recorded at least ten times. The CDR3 loop reads CASSHGGGVQETQYF. The CDR3 DNA reads TGTGCCAGCAGCCATGGGGGGGGGGTCCAAGAGACCCAGTACTTC. The chain couples TRBV7-2 to TRBJ2-5; 7 bases are a match to TRBD2. The length of the CDR3 is 15 residues. The trim removed 5 bases at V and 1 base at J, leaving 7 bases unmatched. CDR1 and CDR2 (germline): SGHTA, FQGNSA.

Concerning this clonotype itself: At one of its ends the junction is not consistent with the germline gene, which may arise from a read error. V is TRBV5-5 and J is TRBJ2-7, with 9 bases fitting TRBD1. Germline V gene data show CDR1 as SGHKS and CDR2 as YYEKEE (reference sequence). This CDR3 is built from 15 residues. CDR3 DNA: TGCGCCAGCAGCTTGGAGGGACAGGGCTCCTACGAGCAGTACTTC. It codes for CASSLEGQGSYEQYF.

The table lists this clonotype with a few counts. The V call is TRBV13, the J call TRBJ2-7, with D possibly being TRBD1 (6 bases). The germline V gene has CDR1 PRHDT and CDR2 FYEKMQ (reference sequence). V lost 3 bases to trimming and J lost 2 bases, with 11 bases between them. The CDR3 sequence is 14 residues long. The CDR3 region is CASSLGRGTYEQYF. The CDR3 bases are TGTGCCAGCAGCTTGGGCAGGGGTACCTACGAGCAGTACTTC.

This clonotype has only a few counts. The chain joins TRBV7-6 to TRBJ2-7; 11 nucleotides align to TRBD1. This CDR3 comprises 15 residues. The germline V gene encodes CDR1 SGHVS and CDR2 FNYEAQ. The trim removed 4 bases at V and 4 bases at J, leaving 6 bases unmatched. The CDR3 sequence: CASSSPGQGDYEQYF. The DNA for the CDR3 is TGTGCCAGCAGCTCCCCGGGACAGGGGGATTACGAGCAGTACTTC.

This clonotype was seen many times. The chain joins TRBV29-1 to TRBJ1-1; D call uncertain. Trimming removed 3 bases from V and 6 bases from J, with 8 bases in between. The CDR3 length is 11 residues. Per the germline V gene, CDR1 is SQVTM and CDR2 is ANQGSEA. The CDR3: CSVDPWAEAFF. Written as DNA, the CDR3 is TGCAGCGTTGACCCTTGGGCTGAAGCTTTCTTT.

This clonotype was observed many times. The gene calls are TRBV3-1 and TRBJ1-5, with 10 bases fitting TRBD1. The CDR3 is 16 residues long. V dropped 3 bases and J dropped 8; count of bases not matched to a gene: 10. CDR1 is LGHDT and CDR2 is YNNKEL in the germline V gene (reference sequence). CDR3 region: CASSHSPGQGIEPQHF. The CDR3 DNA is TGTGCCAGCAGCCATTCCCCGGGACAGGGGATAGAGCCCCAGCATTTT.

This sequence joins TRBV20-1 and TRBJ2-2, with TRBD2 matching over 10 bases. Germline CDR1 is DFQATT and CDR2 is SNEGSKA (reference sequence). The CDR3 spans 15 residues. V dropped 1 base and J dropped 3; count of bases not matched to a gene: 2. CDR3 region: CSARVGTSDTGELFF. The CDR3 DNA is TGCAGTGCTAGAGTTGGGACTAGCGACACCGGGGAGCTGTTTTTT.

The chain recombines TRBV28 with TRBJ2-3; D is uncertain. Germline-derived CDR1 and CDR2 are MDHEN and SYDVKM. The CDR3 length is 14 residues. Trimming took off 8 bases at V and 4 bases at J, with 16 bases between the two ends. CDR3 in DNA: TGTGCCAGCTTTTCTGGGCCAGCTCCAGATACGCAGTATTTT. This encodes CASFSGPAPDTQYF.

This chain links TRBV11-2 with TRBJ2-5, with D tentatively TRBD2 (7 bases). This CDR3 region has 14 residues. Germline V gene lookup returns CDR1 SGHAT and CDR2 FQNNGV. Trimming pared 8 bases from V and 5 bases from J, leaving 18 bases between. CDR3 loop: CASCVNGGRETQYF. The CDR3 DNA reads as TGTGCCAGCTGTGTCAACGGGGGGCGGGAGACCCAGTACTTC.

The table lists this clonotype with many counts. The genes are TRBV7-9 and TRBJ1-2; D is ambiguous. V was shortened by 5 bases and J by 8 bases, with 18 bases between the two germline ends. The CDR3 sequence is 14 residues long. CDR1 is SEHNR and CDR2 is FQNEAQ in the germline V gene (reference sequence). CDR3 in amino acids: CASSRITDTFGYTF. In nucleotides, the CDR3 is TGTGCCAGCAGCCGTATTACAGATACATTCGGCTACACCTTC.

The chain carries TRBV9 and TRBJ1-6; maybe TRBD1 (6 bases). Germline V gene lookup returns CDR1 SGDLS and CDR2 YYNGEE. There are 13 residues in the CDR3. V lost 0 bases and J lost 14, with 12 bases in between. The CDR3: CASSVGQGTSLHF. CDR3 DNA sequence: TGTGCCAGCAGCGTAGGTCAGGGGACTTCCCTCCACTTT. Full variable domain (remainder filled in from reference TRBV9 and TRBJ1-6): DSGVTQTPKHLITATGQRVTLRCSPRSGDLSVYWYQQSLDQGLQFLIQYYNGEERAKGNILERFSAQQFPDLHSELNLSSLELGDSALYFCASSVGQGTSLHFGNGTRLTVT.

CDR3 sequence (DNA): TGCAGTGCTAGAGATCGGCTAGCGGGAGTGTTTCGCTATGAGCAGTTCTTC. It encodes CSARDRLAGVFRYEQFF. The rearrangement joins TRBV20-1 to TRBJ2-1; 10 nucleotides agree with TRBD2. Germline lookup yields CDR1 DFQATT and CDR2 SNEGSKA (reference sequence). The CDR3 is 17 amino acids. V trimming: 0 bases; J trimming: 8 bases; junction bases outside the gene matches: 13.